This T cell receptor beta chain emerged from a study of T cells in localized non-small cell lung cancer. Profiled with immunoSEQ multiplex PCR; TCRdb holds only in-frame clones, not every one. Altogether more than 15,000 clones are present, approximately 81% being singletons, with the ten largest covering approximately 23%. The V end lost 4 bases, the J end lost 7 bases, and 14 bases lay between the germline ends. Germline values: CDR1 SGHRS, CDR2 YFSETQ. There are 13 residues in the CDR3. Sequencing used peripheral blood, obtained before any cancer treatment. This chain links TRBV5-1 with TRBJ1-2; D remains ambiguous. The TCR originated in an older male donor with stage I lung adenocarcinoma. Here the CDR3 DNA reads TGCGCCAGCAGCCCCGGAGGGTCAGGTGGCTACACCTTC. Translation: CASSPGGSGGYTF.